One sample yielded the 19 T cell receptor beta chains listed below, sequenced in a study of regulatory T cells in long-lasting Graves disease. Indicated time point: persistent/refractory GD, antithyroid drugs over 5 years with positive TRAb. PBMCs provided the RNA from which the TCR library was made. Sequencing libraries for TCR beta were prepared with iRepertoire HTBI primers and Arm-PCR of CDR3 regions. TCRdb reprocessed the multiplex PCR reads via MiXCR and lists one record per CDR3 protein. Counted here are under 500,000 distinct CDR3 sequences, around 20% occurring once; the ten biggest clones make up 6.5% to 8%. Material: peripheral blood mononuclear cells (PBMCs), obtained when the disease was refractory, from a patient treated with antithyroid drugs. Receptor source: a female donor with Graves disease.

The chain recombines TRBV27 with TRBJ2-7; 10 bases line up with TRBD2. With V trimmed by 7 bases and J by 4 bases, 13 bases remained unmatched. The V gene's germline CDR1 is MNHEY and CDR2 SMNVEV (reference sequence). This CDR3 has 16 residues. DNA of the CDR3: TGTGCCAGCACGCCGCTAGCGGGAGAAAATTTTTACGAGCAGTACTTC. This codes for CASTPLAGENFYEQYF.

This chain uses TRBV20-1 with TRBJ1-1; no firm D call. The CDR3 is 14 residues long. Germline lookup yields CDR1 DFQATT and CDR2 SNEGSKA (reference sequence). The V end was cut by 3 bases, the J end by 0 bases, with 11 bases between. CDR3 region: CSASGWRMNTEAFF. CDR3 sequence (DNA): TGCAGTGCTAGTGGGTGGAGGATGAACACTGAAGCTTTCTTT.

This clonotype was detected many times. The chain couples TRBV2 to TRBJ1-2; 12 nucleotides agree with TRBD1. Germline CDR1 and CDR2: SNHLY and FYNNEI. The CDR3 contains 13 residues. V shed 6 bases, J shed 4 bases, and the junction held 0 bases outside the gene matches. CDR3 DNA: TGTGCCAGCAGGGGACAGGGGGCCTATGGCTACACCTTC. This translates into CASRGQGAYGYTF.

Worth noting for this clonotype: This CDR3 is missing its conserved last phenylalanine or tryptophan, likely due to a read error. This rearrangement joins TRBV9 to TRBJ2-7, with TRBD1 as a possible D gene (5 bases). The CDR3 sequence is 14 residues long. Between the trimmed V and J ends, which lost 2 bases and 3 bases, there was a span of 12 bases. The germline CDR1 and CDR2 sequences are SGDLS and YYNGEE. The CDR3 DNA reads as TGTGCCAGCAGCGTCGGCAGGGAACACTACGAGCAGTACCTC. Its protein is CASSVGREHYEQYL.

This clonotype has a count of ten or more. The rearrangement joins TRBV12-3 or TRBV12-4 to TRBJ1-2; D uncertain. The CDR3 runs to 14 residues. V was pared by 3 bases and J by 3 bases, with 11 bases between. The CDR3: CASSFEGSYYGYTF. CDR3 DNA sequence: TGTGCCAGCAGTTTCGAGGGAAGCTACTATGGCTACACCTTC.

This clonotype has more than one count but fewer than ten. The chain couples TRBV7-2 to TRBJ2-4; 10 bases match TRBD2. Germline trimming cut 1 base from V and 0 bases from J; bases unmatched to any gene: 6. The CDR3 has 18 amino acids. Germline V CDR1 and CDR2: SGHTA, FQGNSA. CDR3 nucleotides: TGTGCCAGCAGCTTAGGCCGGACTAGCGGATTAGCCAAAAACATTCAGTACTTC. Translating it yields CASSLGRTSGLAKNIQYF.

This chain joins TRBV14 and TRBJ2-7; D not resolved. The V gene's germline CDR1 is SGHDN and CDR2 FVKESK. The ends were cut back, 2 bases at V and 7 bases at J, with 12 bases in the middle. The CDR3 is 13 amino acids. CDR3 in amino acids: CASSQYMDGEQYF. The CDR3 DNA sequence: TGTGCCAGCAGCCAATATATGGACGGGGAGCAGTACTTC. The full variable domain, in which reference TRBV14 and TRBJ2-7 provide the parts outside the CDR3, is EAGVTQFPSHSVIEKGQTVTLRCDPISGHDNLYWYRRVMGKEIKFLLHFVKESKQDESGMPNNRFLAERTGGTYSTLKVQPAELEDSGVYFCASSQYMDGEQYFGPGTRLTVT.

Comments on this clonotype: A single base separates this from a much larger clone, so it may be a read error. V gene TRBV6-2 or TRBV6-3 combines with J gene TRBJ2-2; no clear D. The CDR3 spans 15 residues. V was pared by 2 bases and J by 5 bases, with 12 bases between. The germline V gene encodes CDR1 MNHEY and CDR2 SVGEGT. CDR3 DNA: TGTGCCAGCAGTTACGGGATGTACGGAACCGGGGAGCTGTTTTTT. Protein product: CASSYGMYGTGELFF.

CDR3 loop: CASSYSTGENEKLFF. The CDR3 DNA is TGTGCCAGCAGTTATTCTACAGGGGAGAATGAAAAACTGTTTTTT. The genes are TRBV6-9 and TRBJ1-4, with TRBD1 identical over 7 bases. CDR3 size: 15 residues. J was trimmed by 5 bases and V by 0 bases; bases with no gene match: 3. Germline values: CDR1 MNHGY, CDR2 SVAAGI.

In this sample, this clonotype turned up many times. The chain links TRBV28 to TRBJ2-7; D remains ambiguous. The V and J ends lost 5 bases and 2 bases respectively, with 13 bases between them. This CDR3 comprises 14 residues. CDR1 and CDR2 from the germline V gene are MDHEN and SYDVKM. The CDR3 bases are TGTGCCAGCAGTCCCCGAGGAGTAACCTACGAGCAGTACTTC. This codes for CASSPRGVTYEQYF.

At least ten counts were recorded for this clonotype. This chain's CDR3 is CASSYFTEAFF. In DNA form, the CDR3 reads TGTGCCAGCAGCTACTTCACTGAAGCTTTCTTT. V gene TRBV2 combines with J gene TRBJ1-1, with unresolved D. Trimming shortened V by 6 bases and J by 4 bases, and 6 bases separated the two germline ends. CDR1 is SNHLY, CDR2 FYNNEI, per germline. There are 11 residues in the CDR3.

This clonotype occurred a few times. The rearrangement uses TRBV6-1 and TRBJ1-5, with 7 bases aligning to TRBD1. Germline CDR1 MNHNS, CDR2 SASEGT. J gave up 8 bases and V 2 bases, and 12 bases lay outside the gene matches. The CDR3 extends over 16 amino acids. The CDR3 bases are TGTGCCAGCAGTGAAACGGGATGGACAGGCCTAGAGCCCCAGCATTTT. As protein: CASSETGWTGLEPQHF.

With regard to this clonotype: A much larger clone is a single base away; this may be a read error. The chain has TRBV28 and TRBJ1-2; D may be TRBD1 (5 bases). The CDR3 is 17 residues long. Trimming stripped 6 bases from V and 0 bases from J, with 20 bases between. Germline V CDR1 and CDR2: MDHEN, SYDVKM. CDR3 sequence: CASSPPGAGWPNYGYTF. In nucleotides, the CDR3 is TGTGCCAGCAGCCCTCCCGGGGCGGGGTGGCCTAACTATGGCTACACCTTC.

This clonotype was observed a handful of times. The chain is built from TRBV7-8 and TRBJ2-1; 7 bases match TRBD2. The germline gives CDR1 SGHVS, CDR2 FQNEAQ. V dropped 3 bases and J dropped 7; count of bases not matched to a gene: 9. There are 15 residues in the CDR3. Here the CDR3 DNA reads TGTGCCAGCAGCTTTGGGAGGGGTTTTGGGAATGAGCAGTTCTTC. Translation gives CASSFGRGFGNEQFF.

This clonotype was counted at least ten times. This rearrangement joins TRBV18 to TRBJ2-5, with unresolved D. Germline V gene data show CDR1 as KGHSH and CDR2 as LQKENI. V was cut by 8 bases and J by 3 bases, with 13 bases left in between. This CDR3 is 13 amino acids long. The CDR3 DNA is TGTGCCAGCAGCCCAGTTGGAGAAGAGACCCAGTACTTC. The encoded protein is CASSPVGEETQYF.

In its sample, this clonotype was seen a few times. Here the CDR3 reads CATLMAGELFF. In DNA form, the CDR3 reads TGTGCCACCTTGATGGCCGGGGAGCTGTTTTTT. The chain links TRBV27 to TRBJ2-2; D gene uncertain. Per the germline V gene, CDR1 is MNHEY and CDR2 is SMNVEV (reference sequence). The CDR3 totals 11 residues. V lost 10 bases and J 6 bases, leaving 9 bases between the germline ends.

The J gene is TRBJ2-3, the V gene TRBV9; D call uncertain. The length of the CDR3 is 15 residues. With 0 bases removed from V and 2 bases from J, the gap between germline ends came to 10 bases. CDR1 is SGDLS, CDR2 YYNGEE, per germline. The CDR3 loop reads CASSVVGWDTDTQYF. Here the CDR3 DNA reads TGTGCCAGCAGCGTAGTCGGGTGGGACACAGATACGCAGTATTTT.

The CDR3 sequence is CASSLQIVDTQYF. In DNA, the CDR3 is TGTGCCAGCAGTCTGCAGATCGTAGATACGCAGTATTTT. The chain couples TRBV28 to TRBJ2-3, with D unclear. The germline CDR1 and CDR2 sequences are MDHEN and SYDVKM. The CDR3 is 13 amino acids. V lost 5 bases, J lost 5 bases, and 11 bases lay in between.

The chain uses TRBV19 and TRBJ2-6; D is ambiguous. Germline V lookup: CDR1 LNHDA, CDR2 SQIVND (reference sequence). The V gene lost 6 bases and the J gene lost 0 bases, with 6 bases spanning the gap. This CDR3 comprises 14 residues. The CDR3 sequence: CASRTNSGANVLTF. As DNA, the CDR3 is TGTGCCAGTAGGACGAACTCTGGGGCCAACGTCCTGACTTTC.